These 30 T cell receptor beta chains originate from one sample sequenced in a study of cytomegalovirus exposure and HLA in healthy donors (TCRdb year 2017). Library generation was performed with the immunoSEQ multiplex PCR assay. A mixture of 60 forward primers for TCR Vbeta segments and 13 reverse primers for TCR Jbeta segments was used in the multiplex PCR. As stored in TCRdb, this immuneACCESS dataset retains in-frame rearrangements with V and J assigned. A fraction of the clones does not appear; measured against another copy, unresolved V genes explain less than half of the discrepancy, and the remainder lacks a known reason. The table for this sample lists 100,000 to 150,000 clones; about 80% of them were counted only once. Together, the top ten hold around 3.6% of the sample. The sample comprised PBMCs. Receptor source: a man younger than 40 in good health and CMV-seronegative.

This clone was seen only a few times. Other DNA sequences in the sample encode the same CDR3. This chain connects TRBV19 to TRBJ1-2; D not resolved. Germline V gene sequence: CDR1 LNHDA, CDR2 SQIVND (reference sequence). The germline V and J ends were trimmed by 5 bases and 5 bases, with 3 bases remaining between them. This CDR3 is 10 amino acids long. The chain's CDR3 is CASSSYGYTF. The CDR3 DNA reads as TGTGCCAGTAGTTCGTATGGCTACACCTTC. Based on the CDR3 plus reference TRBV19 and TRBJ1-2, the full variable domain is DGGITQSPKYLFRKEGQNVTLSCEQNLNHDAMYWYRQDPGQGLRLIYYSQIVNDFQKGDIAEGYSVSREKKESFPLTVTSAQKNPTAFYLCASSSYGYTFGSGTRLTVV.

This sequence joins TRBV5-1 and TRBJ2-1; perhaps TRBD2 as D (5 bases). Germline V CDR1 and CDR2: SGHRS, YFSETQ. CDR3 length: 12 residues. Trimming removed 7 bases at V and 7 bases at J, with 12 bases between. The CDR3 DNA reads as TGCGCCAGCCGGGGTCTGGGGAATGAGCAGTTCTTC. It encodes CASRGLGNEQFF.

The J gene is TRBJ1-3, the V gene TRBV5-5, with D possibly matching TRBD1 (5 bases). CDR3 size: 15 residues. V was cut by 4 bases and J by 4 bases, with 15 bases left in between. From germline, CDR1 is SGHKS and CDR2 YYEKEE (reference sequence). Here the CDR3 DNA reads TGTGCCAGCAGCCGGACGGGGGGAGTGGGAAACACCATATATTTT. It is translated as CASSRTGGVGNTIYF.

The rearrangement links TRBV25-1 to TRBJ1-1, with D uncertain. V dropped 4 bases and J dropped 7 bases, with 7 bases sitting between them. The CDR3 has 11 amino acids. The germline gives CDR1 MGHDK, CDR2 SYGVNS. CDR3 nucleotide sequence: TGTGCCAGCAGTGGGGCAGTTGAAGCTTTCTTT. This sequence encodes CASSGAVEAFF.

This sequence joins TRBV9 and TRBJ2-1, with a weak D call TRBD2 (5 bases). The V gene lost 0 bases and the J gene lost 8 bases, with 12 bases spanning the gap. The V gene's germline CDR1 is SGDLS and CDR2 YYNGEE. The CDR3 runs 14 residues. Here the CDR3 DNA reads TGTGCCAGCAGCGTAGCGGTGAGGGCTTATGAGCAGTTCTTC. Translation gives CASSVAVRAYEQFF. The whole variable domain, remainder taken from reference TRBV9 and TRBJ2-1, is DSGVTQTPKHLITATGQRVTLRCSPRSGDLSVYWYQQSLDQGLQFLIQYYNGEERAKGNILERFSAQQFPDLHSELNLSSLELGDSALYFCASSVAVRAYEQFFGPGTRLTVL.

This chain connects TRBV5-1 to TRBJ2-4, with 12 nucleotides matching TRBD1. The CDR3 is 19 amino acids. Germline CDR1 and CDR2: SGHRS and YFSETQ. Unmatched junction bases numbered 14, after V lost 4 bases and J lost 3 bases. The CDR3: CASSTTGTGGALDKNIQYF. The DNA for the CDR3 is TGCGCCAGCAGCACGACCGGGACAGGGGGCGCCTTGGACAAAAACATTCAGTACTTC.

The chain uses TRBV7-3 and TRBJ1-2; 8 nucleotides match TRBD1. The V gene's germline CDR1 is SGHTA and CDR2 FQGTGA. CDR3 length: 15 amino acids. The J segment lost 4 bases and the V segment lost 5 bases, leaving 9 bases of the junction unmatched. As DNA, the CDR3 is TGTGCCAGCAGCATCGGACAGGGACGATCCTATGGCTACACCTTC. Protein: CASSIGQGRSYGYTF.

The chain has TRBV9 and TRBJ2-2, with 11 positions matching TRBD2. The V gene's germline CDR1 is SGDLS and CDR2 YYNGEE. CDR3 length equals 17 residues. With 4 bases clipped from V and 3 bases from J, the junction kept 8 bases outside the gene matches. The CDR3 reads CASSPTTSGIDTGELFF. The CDR3 coding sequence is TGTGCCAGCAGCCCAACGACTAGCGGGATCGACACCGGGGAGCTGTTTTTT.

The count of this clone is one. The gene calls are TRBV7-9 and TRBJ2-5; TRBD2 aligns across 11 bases. After removal of 5 bases from V and 2 bases from J, the junction contained 7 bases not matched to a gene. Germline V gives CDR1 SEHNR, CDR2 FQNEAQ (reference sequence). The CDR3 spans 16 residues. The CDR3 sequence: CASSPGTSGLQETQYF. CDR3 DNA: TGTGCCAGCAGCCCAGGGACTAGCGGACTTCAAGAGACCCAGTACTTC.

The V gene is TRBV28, the J gene TRBJ2-1; D is possibly TRBD1 (5 bases). Germline V gene sequence: CDR1 MDHEN, CDR2 SYDVKM. CDR3 length: 13 amino acids. The V and J ends lost 5 bases and 7 bases respectively, with 12 bases between them. The chain's CDR3 is CASSPRQGNEQFF. CDR3 bases: TGTGCCAGCAGTCCGAGGCAGGGAAATGAGCAGTTCTTC.

This clone was counted between two and nine times. This sequence joins TRBV28 and TRBJ1-5; TRBD1 matches 8 bases. CDR1 is MDHEN, CDR2 SYDVKM, per germline. The trim removed 6 bases at V and 7 bases at J, leaving 8 bases unmatched. The CDR3 is 14 amino acids. CDR3 sequence: CASSLPRGPQPQHF. In DNA, the CDR3 is TGTGCCAGCAGCCTCCCCAGGGGGCCACAGCCCCAGCATTTT.

The J gene is TRBJ1-4, the V gene TRBV6-6, with 8 bases that match TRBD1. The CDR3 sequence is 14 residues long. Germline V gene lookup returns CDR1 MNHNY and CDR2 SVGAGI (reference sequence). With V trimmed by 6 bases and J by 8 bases, 8 bases remained unmatched. The CDR3 sequence is CASRDDRGREKLFF. CDR3 in DNA: TGTGCCAGCAGAGACGACAGGGGCCGAGAAAAACTGTTTTTT.

J is TRBJ2-5 and V is TRBV2; 7 nucleotides match TRBD1. In germline, CDR1 is SNHLY, CDR2 FYNNEI. There are 14 residues in the CDR3. V lost 6 bases and J lost 1; bases outside the gene matches: 5. The CDR3 region is CASRERQGQETQYF. The CDR3 DNA is TGTGCCAGCAGAGAGAGACAGGGCCAAGAGACCCAGTACTTC.

This clone appeared once. The CDR3 DNA reads TGTGCCAGTAGTTCTCGGACAGGGGAGTACGAGCAGTACTTC. Its protein is CASSSRTGEYEQYF. The chain carries TRBV19 and TRBJ2-7; 9 positions match TRBD1. V lost 5 bases to trimming and J lost 4 bases; unmatched junction nucleotides: 6. Per the germline V gene, CDR1 is LNHDA and CDR2 is SQIVND (reference sequence). This CDR3 has 14 residues. The whole variable domain, remainder taken from reference TRBV19 and TRBJ2-7, is DGGITQSPKYLFRKEGQNVTLSCEQNLNHDAMYWYRQDPGQGLRLIYYSQIVNDFQKGDIAEGYSVSREKKESFPLTVTSAQKNPTAFYLCASSSRTGEYEQYFGPGTRLTVT.

V is TRBV5-6 and J is TRBJ1-2; 11 bases are a match to TRBD1. With V trimmed by 1 base and J by 5 bases, 4 bases remained unmatched. This CDR3 region has 15 residues. Germline V gene data show CDR1 as SGHDT and CDR2 as YYEEEE. CDR3 DNA sequence: TGTGCCAGCAGCTTGTTGGGACAGGGGGAGTATGGCTACACCTTC. This sequence encodes CASSLLGQGEYGYTF.

V is TRBV9 and J is TRBJ2-3; 7 bases are shared with TRBD2. This CDR3 has 15 residues. Losses at the gene ends were 0 bases for V and 6 bases for J; bases not matched to a gene: 7. From germline, CDR1 is SGDLS and CDR2 YYNGEE. CDR3 sequence reads: CASSVGLATKDTQYF. In DNA, the CDR3 is TGTGCCAGCAGCGTAGGACTAGCAACGAAGGATACGCAGTATTTT.

The CDR3 region is CASSGSSYEQYF. In DNA form, the CDR3 reads TGTGCCAGCAGTGGCTCCTCCTACGAGCAGTACTTC. This chain joins TRBV27 and TRBJ2-7, with unresolved D. Germline V gene data show CDR1 as MNHEY and CDR2 as SMNVEV (reference sequence). The length of the CDR3 is 12 residues. Deletions cut 5 bases from V and 0 bases from J, with 5 bases between.

This clone was seen just once. The chain links TRBV11-2 to TRBJ2-5, with D uncertain. V gave up 2 bases and J gave up 8 bases, with 9 bases separating them. The CDR3 is 12 residues long. From germline, CDR1 is SGHAT and CDR2 FQNNGV. The CDR3 reads CASSLIGETQYF. The DNA of the CDR3 is TGTGCCAGCAGCTTAATAGGAGAAACCCAGTACTTC. Filled out from reference TRBV11-2 and TRBJ2-5, the complete variable domain reads EAGVAQSPRYKIIEKRQSVAFWCNPISGHATLYWYQQILGQGPKLLIQFQNNGVVDDSQLPKDRFSAERLKGVDSTLKIQPAKLEDSAVYLCASSLIGETQYFGPGTRLLVL.

The genes are TRBV4-3 and TRBJ1-1; TRBD1 aligns across 10 bases. V trimming: 0 bases; J trimming: 3 bases; junction bases outside the gene matches: 7. Germline V gene lookup returns CDR1 LGHNA and CDR2 YSLEER. The CDR3 consists of 17 residues. The CDR3 protein is CASSQDLGGQGYTEAFF. The CDR3 DNA is TGCGCCAGCAGCCAAGATTTAGGGGGACAGGGGTACACTGAAGCTTTCTTT.

The chain links TRBV6-1 to TRBJ2-6; D not certain. The length of the CDR3 is 15 residues. V was shortened by 3 bases and J by 2 bases, with 8 bases between the two germline ends. The germline gives CDR1 MNHNS, CDR2 SASEGT. CDR3 nucleotides: TGTGCCAGCAGTGAGTGGGCCGCTGGGGCCAACGTCCTGACTTTC. Translating gives CASSEWAAGANVLTF.

V gene TRBV4-3 combines with J gene TRBJ2-7; the D gene is possibly TRBD1 (6 bases). Trimming took 1 base from V and 7 from J, leaving 17 bases between them. This CDR3 region has 15 residues. Germline V gene data show CDR1 as LGHNA and CDR2 as YSLEER. The CDR3 loop is CASSQVGSGAREQYF. The CDR3 DNA reads as TGCGCCAGCAGCCAAGTCGGGTCAGGGGCCCGGGAGCAGTACTTC.

In its sample, this clone was seen once. V and J are TRBV15 and TRBJ2-7; no definite D call. V dropped 3 bases and J dropped 4 bases, with 10 bases sitting between them. The CDR3 has 13 residues. Germline loops: CDR1 LNHNV, CDR2 YYDKDF (reference sequence). The CDR3 region has the DNA TGTGCCACCAGCAGCCCCTTTGAGTACGAGCAGTACTTC. Translation: CATSSPFEYEQYF.

This rearrangement joins TRBV28 to TRBJ1-1; maybe TRBD1 (5 bases). CDR3 length equals 18 residues. V lost 3 bases and J 6 bases, leaving 26 bases between the germline ends. CDR1 and CDR2 (germline): MDHEN, SYDVKM. CDR3 nucleotides: TGTGCCAGCAGTTTCGGTTTGTTTTCAGGGAAAGTTCCAGCTGAAGCTTTCTTT. Its protein product is CASSFGLFSGKVPAEAFF.

The rearrangement uses TRBV11-2 and TRBJ1-5, with 7 bases fitting TRBD1. Trimming at V came to 4 bases and at J to 8 bases, leaving 8 bases not matched to a gene. The CDR3 spans 14 residues. The V gene's germline CDR1 is SGHAT and CDR2 FQNNGV. This CDR3 is CASSSDRKVKPQHF. The CDR3 DNA reads as TGTGCCAGCAGCTCGGACAGGAAGGTAAAGCCCCAGCATTTT.

The chain couples TRBV7-9 to TRBJ2-3; D gene unclear. CDR3 length equals 12 residues. V shed 5 bases and J shed 5 bases, with 8 bases lying between them. Germline loops: CDR1 SEHNR, CDR2 FQNEAQ (reference sequence). CDR3 DNA: TGTGCCAGCAGCCCCTATGGAGATACGCAGTATTTT. Translation: CASSPYGDTQYF.

V usage is TRBV7-2 and J usage is TRBJ1-3; the D is unclear. V lost 1 base and J 7 bases, leaving 11 bases between the germline ends. The CDR3 sequence is 14 residues long. Germline CDR1 and CDR2: SGHTA and FQGNSA. This CDR3 reads CASSLVGGMNTIYF. CDR3 sequence (DNA): TGTGCCAGCAGCTTAGTTGGAGGGATGAACACCATATATTTT.

This clone was seen a single time. V gene TRBV7-2 combines with J gene TRBJ1-1, with TRBD1 matching 9 bases. Trimming removed 5 bases from V and 7 bases from J; junction bases left unmatched: 8. The CDR3 has 14 amino acids. Germline assignment: CDR1 SGHTA and CDR2 FQGNSA. The CDR3 coding sequence is TGTGCCAGCAGCGTCGACAGGGGGGTGGGTGAAGCTTTCTTT. Protein product: CASSVDRGVGEAFF.

This chain joins TRBV6-1 and TRBJ1-4, with D uncertain. Germline V gives CDR1 MNHNS, CDR2 SASEGT. The CDR3 consists of 14 residues. With 8 bases removed from V and 0 bases from J, the gap between germline ends came to 10 bases. The CDR3 DNA reads as TGTGCCAGCCAAGAACAAGCAACTAATGAAAAACTGTTTTTT. Translating it yields CASQEQATNEKLFF.

The gene calls are TRBV7-3 and TRBJ2-5, with D possibly being TRBD2 (6 bases). CDR3 length: 14 residues. Per germline, CDR1 SGHTA and CDR2 FQGTGA. With 4 bases removed from V and 5 bases from J, the gap between germline ends came to 14 bases. CDR3 in DNA: TGTGCCAGCAGCTCCCCTAAGGAGGGGGAGACCCAGTACTTC. Its translation is CASSSPKEGETQYF.

V usage is TRBV19 and J usage is TRBJ1-5; 9 bases are shared with TRBD1. CDR3 length: 13 amino acids. The V gene's germline CDR1 is LNHDA and CDR2 SQIVND (reference sequence). Trimming took 5 bases from V and 6 from J; bases not matched to a gene: 2. The CDR3 region has the DNA TGTGCCAGTAGTGGACAGGGGAGTCAGCCCCAGCATTTT. Amino acids: CASSGQGSQPQHF.